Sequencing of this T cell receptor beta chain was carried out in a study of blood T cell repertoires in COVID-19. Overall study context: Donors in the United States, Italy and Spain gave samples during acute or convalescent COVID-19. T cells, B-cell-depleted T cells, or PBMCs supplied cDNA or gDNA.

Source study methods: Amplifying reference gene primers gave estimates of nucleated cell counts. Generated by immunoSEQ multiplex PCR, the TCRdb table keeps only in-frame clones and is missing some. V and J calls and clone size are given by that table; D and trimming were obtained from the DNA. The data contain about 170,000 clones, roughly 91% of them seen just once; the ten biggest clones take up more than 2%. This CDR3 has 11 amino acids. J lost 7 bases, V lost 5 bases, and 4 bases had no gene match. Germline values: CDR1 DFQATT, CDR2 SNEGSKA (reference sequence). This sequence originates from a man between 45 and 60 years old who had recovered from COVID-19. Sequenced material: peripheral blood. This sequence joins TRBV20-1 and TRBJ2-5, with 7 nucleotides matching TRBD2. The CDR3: CSAVGGGTQYF. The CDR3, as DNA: TGCAGTGCTGTTGGGGGGGGGACCCAGTACTTC.